A single sample gave rise to the 26 T cell receptor beta chains below, sequenced in a study of blood T cell repertoires in COVID-19 (dated by TCRdb to 2019 to 2021). The library was prepared using the immunoSEQ multiplex PCR assay. As stored in TCRdb, this immuneACCESS dataset retains in-frame rearrangements with V and J assigned. A fraction of the clones does not appear; measured against another copy, unresolved V genes explain less than half of the discrepancy, and the remainder lacks a known reason. This sample gives some 380,000 clones in total; approximately 86% of them show up just once. The leading ten clones occupy 2% to 2.5% of the sample. The sequenced sample consisted of PBMCs or T cells enriched from blood (not recorded which). Receptors originate from a woman in her 40s with acute COVID-19.

This clone turned up a few times. The V gene is TRBV18, the J gene TRBJ2-5, with 7 positions matching TRBD1. The germline CDR1 and CDR2 sequences are KGHSH and LQKENI. Trimming cost V 4 bases and J 3 bases; bases outside gene matches: 2. The CDR3 extends over 13 amino acids. Here the CDR3 DNA reads TGTGCCAGCTCACGACAGGGTGAAGAGACCCAGTACTTC. It yields the protein CASSRQGEETQYF.

The chain carries TRBV7-9 and TRBJ2-1; 12 bases agree with TRBD2. CDR1 and CDR2 from the germline V gene are SEHNR and FQNEAQ (reference sequence). The CDR3 is 16 amino acids. J gave up 3 bases and V 4 bases, and 4 bases lay outside the gene matches. Here the CDR3 reads CASSSLAGGRYNEQFF. The CDR3 DNA is TGTGCCAGCAGCTCACTAGCGGGGGGACGCTACAATGAGCAGTTCTTC.

The CDR3 loop is CASSFNDRGLLNEQFF. The CDR3 coding sequence is TGTGCCAGCAGCTTTAACGACAGGGGGCTTCTCAATGAGCAGTTCTTC. This chain joins TRBV7-6 and TRBJ2-1; TRBD1 agrees at 10 bases. Germline trimming cut 3 bases from V and 6 bases from J; bases unmatched to any gene: 8. The CDR3 spans 16 residues. CDR1 SGHVS and CDR2 FNYEAQ come from the germline V gene.

The rearrangement uses TRBV7-9 and TRBJ1-2; perhaps TRBD1 as D (5 bases). The germline V gene has CDR1 SEHNR and CDR2 FQNEAQ (reference sequence). Trimming took 3 bases from V and 0 from J, leaving 17 bases between them. The CDR3 runs to 17 residues. The CDR3 nucleotides are TGTGCCAGCAGCTTGTTCATAGACAGAACTCCTAACTATGGCTACACCTTC. It specifies CASSLFIDRTPNYGYTF.

The chain combines TRBV7-8 with TRBJ1-2, with 10 bases identical to TRBD1. The CDR3 spans 14 residues. The germline V gene encodes CDR1 SGHVS and CDR2 FQNEAQ. The V segment lost 5 bases and the J segment 4 bases; nucleotides outside the gene matches: 4. This chain's CDR3 is CASSPGTGVYGYTF. The CDR3 DNA reads TGTGCCAGCAGCCCCGGGACAGGGGTCTATGGCTACACCTTC. The full variable domain, its missing parts supplied by reference TRBV7-8 and TRBJ1-2, is GAGVSQSPRYKVAKRGQDVALRCDPISGHVSLFWYQQALGQGPEFLTYFQNEAQLDKSGLPSDRFFAERPEGSVSTLKIQRTQQEDSAVYLCASSPGTGVYGYTFGSGTRLTVV.

This clone occurred a few times. This sequence joins TRBV27 and TRBJ1-4; 7 nucleotides match TRBD1. The CDR3 consists of 15 residues. V shed 4 bases and J 4 bases; nucleotides not matched to a gene: 6. Germline assignment: CDR1 MNHEY and CDR2 SMNVEV (reference sequence). In DNA, the CDR3 is TGTGCCAGCAGTTCTCACCGACAGGGTAATGAAAAACTGTTTTTT. Residues: CASSSHRQGNEKLFF.

The rearrangement joins TRBV7-6 to TRBJ1-4; 7 bases line up with TRBD1. V shed 2 bases and J 4 bases; nucleotides not matched to a gene: 7. From germline, CDR1 is SGHVS and CDR2 FNYEAQ. CDR3 length: 16 residues. This chain's CDR3 is CASSLTTGRNNEKLFF. CDR3 nucleotides: TGTGCCAGCAGCTTAACGACAGGGAGGAATAATGAAAAACTGTTTTTT.

The chain is built from TRBV6-1 and TRBJ2-6, with D possibly being TRBD2 (5 bases). V was clipped by 3 bases and J by 4 bases, with 10 bases between them. This CDR3 comprises 15 residues. Germline V gene data show CDR1 as MNHNS and CDR2 as SASEGT. The CDR3 region has the DNA TGTGCCAGCAGTGAGATCGGGAACGGGGCCAACGTCCTGACTTTC. Translation: CASSEIGNGANVLTF.

CDR3 loop: CASTTGLALGNEQFF. CDR3 nucleotides: TGCGCCAGCACCACGGGACTAGCGTTAGGAAATGAGCAGTTCTTC. The rearrangement uses TRBV5-1 and TRBJ2-1; 10 bases are shared with TRBD2. The CDR3 extends over 15 amino acids. The ends lost 6 bases at V and 7 bases at J; junction bases unmatched: 10. In germline, CDR1 is SGHRS, CDR2 YFSETQ. Based on the CDR3 plus reference TRBV5-1 and TRBJ2-1, the full variable domain is KAGVTQTPRYLIKTRGQQVTLSCSPISGHRSVSWYQQTPGQGLQFLFEYFSETQRNKGNFPGRFSGRQFSNSRSEMNVSTLELGDSALYLCASTTGLALGNEQFFGPGTRLTVL.

The chain is built from TRBV7-9 and TRBJ1-3; D is perhaps TRBD1 (6 bases). Germline V gives CDR1 SEHNR, CDR2 FQNEAQ (reference sequence). The CDR3 sequence is 13 residues long. With 4 bases removed from V and 3 bases from J, the gap between germline ends came to 7 bases. CDR3 in DNA: TGTGCCAGCAGCTGGACAGATGGAAACACCATATATTTT. It is translated as CASSWTDGNTIYF.

This rearrangement joins TRBV4-1 to TRBJ1-2; D gene ambiguous. The CDR3 covers 14 residues. V was shortened by 4 bases and J by 2 bases, with 11 bases between the two germline ends. Germline V lookup: CDR1 MGHRA, CDR2 YSYEKL. CDR3 sequence reads: CASSPRGQNYGYTF. The DNA for the CDR3 is TGCGCCAGCAGCCCTCGGGGTCAAAACTATGGCTACACCTTC.

The chain carries TRBV11-3 and TRBJ2-3; TRBD2 aligns across 8 bases. From germline, CDR1 is SGHNT and CDR2 YENEEA. Unmatched junction bases numbered 11, after V lost 5 bases and J lost 1 base. The CDR3 is 17 residues long. This chain's CDR3 is CASSPRGGAGGTDTQYF. The CDR3 nucleotides read TGTGCCAGCAGCCCCCGTGGTGGAGCGGGGGGCACAGATACGCAGTATTTT.

The chain carries TRBV19 and TRBJ1-5; TRBD1 matches 10 bases. The germline gives CDR1 LNHDA, CDR2 SQIVND (reference sequence). The CDR3 loop spans 12 amino acids. V shed 5 bases, J shed 14 bases, and the junction held 6 bases outside the gene matches. The DNA for the CDR3 is TGTGCCAGTAGTCTCTCGACAGGGGGCGAGCATTTT. Translated, it gives CASSLSTGGEHF.

A remark on this clone: This same CDR3 is encoded by further DNA sequences in the sample. This chain connects TRBV20-1 to TRBJ1-1; 9 nucleotides line up with TRBD1. J lost 7 bases, V lost 3 bases, and 0 bases had no gene match. The CDR3 has 11 residues. CDR1 is DFQATT, CDR2 SNEGSKA, per germline (reference sequence). In DNA, the CDR3 is TGCAGTGCTAGGGGACAGGGTGAAGCTTTCTTT. Translated, it gives CSARGQGEAFF.

This chain connects TRBV2 to TRBJ1-6, with D unclear. V dropped 4 bases and J dropped 7 bases, with 11 bases sitting between them. The CDR3 is 14 amino acids. Germline V CDR1 and CDR2: SNHLY, FYNNEI. CDR3 loop: CASSVRQVNSPLHF. CDR3 DNA sequence: TGTGCCAGCAGTGTAAGGCAGGTGAATTCACCCCTCCACTTT.

The chain has TRBV4-2 and TRBJ2-7; D uncertain. CDR1 is LGHNA, CDR2 YNFKEQ, per germline. CDR3 length: 13 amino acids. V lost 1 base and J lost 0, with 4 bases in between. The CDR3 reads CASSQVHSYEQYF. CDR3 in DNA: TGTGCCAGCAGCCAAGTTCACTCCTACGAGCAGTACTTC.

The gene calls are TRBV5-1 and TRBJ2-5, with D perhaps matching TRBD1 (6 bases). Trimming removed 2 bases from V and 4 bases from J, with 12 bases in between. The length of the CDR3 is 14 residues. Germline lookup yields CDR1 SGHRS and CDR2 YFSETQ. The CDR3 reads CASSLTGIGETQYF. The CDR3 coding sequence is TGCGCCAGCAGCTTAACAGGGATAGGAGAGACCCAGTACTTC.

This clone turned up a few times. This chain uses TRBV2 with TRBJ1-2; possibly TRBD1 for D (5 bases). The CDR3 totals 12 residues. Germline V gene data show CDR1 as SNHLY and CDR2 as FYNNEI. Deletions cut 3 bases from V and 6 bases from J, with 8 bases between. The CDR3, as DNA: TGTGCCAGCAGTGACAGGGCCCATGGCTACACCTTC. Its protein is CASSDRAHGYTF. The full variable domain, its missing parts supplied by reference TRBV2 and TRBJ1-2, is EPEVTQTPSHQVTQMGQEVILRCVPISNHLYFYWYRQILGQKVEFLVSFYNNEISEKSEIFDDQFSVERPDGSNFTLKIRSTKLEDSAMYFCASSDRAHGYTFGSGTRLTVV.

The chain joins TRBV16 to TRBJ1-2; D perhaps matches TRBD1 (5 bases). The CDR3 totals 15 residues. The germline gives CDR1 KGHSY, CDR2 FQNENV. Trimming removed 3 bases from V and 8 bases from J, with 19 bases in between. As DNA, the CDR3 is TGTGCCAGCAGCCACACCGCCGAAAGACAGATAGGCTACACCTTC. It yields the protein CASSHTAERQIGYTF.

J is TRBJ1-1 and V is TRBV4-1; 10 bases are a match to TRBD1. Germline CDR1 is MGHRA and CDR2 is YSYEKL. Trimming removed 6 bases from V and 2 bases from J; junction bases left unmatched: 3. The CDR3 sequence is 14 residues long. Here the CDR3 reads CASSKTGGNTEAFF. In DNA, the CDR3 is TGCGCCAGCAGTAAGACAGGGGGCAACACTGAAGCTTTCTTT.

This chain uses TRBV15 with TRBJ1-5; D is unclear. CDR3 size: 13 residues. V lost 3 bases and J lost 5, with 8 bases in between. Germline V lookup: CDR1 LNHNV, CDR2 YYDKDF (reference sequence). The CDR3 is CATSSLLDQPQHF. CDR3 bases: TGTGCCACCAGCAGTTTGTTAGATCAGCCCCAGCATTTT.

Of note for this clone: This sample includes further DNA sequences coding for the same CDR3. The genes are TRBV5-1 and TRBJ2-5; 8 bases align to TRBD1. V lost 2 bases to trimming and J lost 5 bases; unmatched junction nucleotides: 5. This CDR3 spans 14 amino acids. The V gene's germline CDR1 is SGHRS and CDR2 YFSETQ. The CDR3 DNA reads as TGCGCCAGCAGCTTCAGGGGGCTTGGGGAGACCCAGTACTTC. Translation: CASSFRGLGETQYF.

The rearrangement links TRBV3-1 (or the pseudogene TRBV3-2) to TRBJ2-3; 14 bases align to TRBD2. Germline CDR1 and CDR2: LGHDT and YNNKEL (reference sequence). The CDR3 contains 17 residues. V shed 3 bases, J shed 2 bases, and the junction held 4 bases outside the gene matches. CDR3 DNA sequence: TGTGCCAGCAGCCAGCGACTAGCGGGGGGGGCCACAGATACGCAGTATTTT. Protein sequence: CASSQRLAGGATDTQYF.

The chain has TRBV29-1 and TRBJ1-4; a possible D gene is TRBD1 (5 bases). The V end was cut by 4 bases, the J end by 6 bases, with 9 bases between. The CDR3 extends over 12 amino acids. Germline V gives CDR1 SQVTM, CDR2 ANQGSEA. The CDR3 sequence is CSVGWGDEKLFF. CDR3 bases: TGCAGCGTTGGATGGGGGGATGAAAAACTGTTTTTT.

The chain recombines TRBV29-1 with TRBJ1-4; 8 nucleotides align to TRBD1. CDR1 is SQVTM and CDR2 is ANQGSEA in the germline V gene. J gave up 4 bases and V 5 bases, and 3 bases lay outside the gene matches. The length of the CDR3 is 13 residues. CDR3 in DNA: TGCAGCGTTTCTGGACAGGGTAATGAAAAACTGTTTTTT. Protein sequence: CSVSGQGNEKLFF.

This sequence joins TRBV6-4 and TRBJ2-3; no clear D. The germline V gene encodes CDR1 MRHNA and CDR2 SNTAGT. Trimming shortened V by 0 bases and J by 0 bases, and 10 bases separated the two germline ends. This CDR3 comprises 16 residues. The CDR3 is CASSDSPQASTDTQYF. The CDR3 DNA follows: TGTGCCAGCAGTGACTCCCCTCAGGCAAGCACAGATACGCAGTATTTT.